Below, 19 T cell receptor beta chains from the same sample are listed, as sequenced in a study of OX40 agonist ivuxolimab in advanced cancers. TCRdb's copy holds only in-frame clones and misses some; the assay was immunoSEQ multiplex PCR. The profile covers 65,000 to 85,000 clones, with about 80% appearing a single time and more than 2% taken by the ten largest. This sample comprised CD4+ or CD8+ T cells sorted from blood, obtained in a trial of the OX40 agonist ivuxolimab. The receptor source for this set is an adult with an advanced solid tumor such as melanoma, head and neck, liver or kidney cancer.

This clone was seen more than once but under ten times. V is TRBV5-6 and J is TRBJ1-1, with D uncertain. V lost 4 bases to trimming and J lost 2 bases, with 12 bases between them. The CDR3 is 14 residues long. Germline CDR1 is SGHDT and CDR2 is YYEEEE. Here the CDR3 reads CASSPRPDNTEAFF. In nucleotides, the CDR3 is TGTGCCAGCAGCCCGCGGCCGGACAACACTGAAGCTTTCTTT. Drawing the rest from reference TRBV5-6 and TRBJ1-1, the complete variable domain is DAGVTQSPTHLIKTRGQQVTLRCSPKSGHDTVSWYQQALGQGPQFIFQYYEEEERQRGNFPDRFSGHQFPNYSSELNVNALLLGDSALYLCASSPRPDNTEAFFGQGTRLTVV.

V gene TRBV7-9 combines with J gene TRBJ1-4; 10 bases align to TRBD1. Trimming cost V 5 bases and J 6 bases; bases outside gene matches: 3. The V gene's germline CDR1 is SEHNR and CDR2 FQNEAQ (reference sequence). This CDR3 contains 14 residues. In DNA, the CDR3 is TGTGCCAGCAGCCCGGACAGGGGGGATGAAAAACTGTTTTTT. It yields the protein CASSPDRGDEKLFF.

This clone was found a few times. V gene TRBV30 combines with J gene TRBJ1-6, with TRBD1 matching over 7 bases. The CDR3 loop spans 13 amino acids. CDR1 is GTSNPN and CDR2 is SVGIG in the germline V gene (reference sequence). The V gene end was trimmed by 5 bases and the J gene end by 10 bases; junction bases not matched to a gene: 8. The CDR3 here is CAWHSGTVSPLHF. The CDR3 region has the DNA TGTGCCTGGCACTCCGGGACAGTCTCACCCCTCCACTTT.

Only a few counts were recorded for this clone. V usage is TRBV9 and J usage is TRBJ1-3; TRBD1 might be the D (5 bases). Trimming cost V 4 bases and J 3 bases, with 17 bases left between them. Looked up from germline, CDR1 is SGDLS and CDR2 is YYNGEE. The CDR3 runs to 16 residues. CDR3 amino acids: CASSPLGGAGGNTIYF. In nucleotides, the CDR3 is TGTGCCAGCAGCCCCCTGGGAGGGGCGGGTGGAAACACCATATATTTT.

This clone was observed a few times. This chain joins TRBV7-3 and TRBJ2-7; 9 bases are shared with TRBD1. CDR3 length: 13 amino acids. V lost 6 bases and J lost 4; bases outside the gene matches: 4. Germline assignment: CDR1 SGHTA and CDR2 FQGTGA. The CDR3 nucleotides read TGTGCCAGCAGTAGGGACAGGGAGTACGAGCAGTACTTC. It yields the protein CASSRDREYEQYF.

This chain connects TRBV5-1 to TRBJ1-2, with D maybe TRBD1 (6 bases). V lost 0 bases to trimming and J lost 8 bases, with 14 bases between them. Germline CDR1 and CDR2: SGHRS and YFSETQ. The CDR3 loop spans 14 amino acids. CDR3 nucleotide sequence: TGCGCCAGCAGCTTGGGGGGGGCCGAGGGAGGCTACACCTTC. Translated: CASSLGGAEGGYTF.

The sample holds one count of this clone. The chain carries TRBV11-1 and TRBJ2-1; 10 positions agree with TRBD2. This CDR3 comprises 15 residues. Unmatched junction bases numbered 5, after V lost 3 bases and J lost 6 bases. Germline V gene sequence: CDR1 SGHAT, CDR2 FQDESV (reference sequence). DNA of the CDR3: TGTGCCAGCAGCTTGGTGGTAGCGGGGGGCAATGAGCAGTTCTTC. Translated, it gives CASSLVVAGGNEQFF.

The chain has TRBV11-3 and TRBJ2-2, with 7 bases that match TRBD2. The V and J ends lost 5 bases and 7 bases, in that order; junction bases with no gene match: 7. Germline loops: CDR1 SGHNT, CDR2 YENEEA. CDR3 length: 14 amino acids. The DNA of the CDR3 is TGTGCCAGCAGCCCCTTTAGCGGGCACGGGGAGCTGTTTTTT. It specifies CASSPFSGHGELFF.

Of note for this clone: Other DNA sequences in this sample translate to the same CDR3. The chain is built from TRBV23-1 and TRBJ2-7; D is possibly TRBD1 or TRBD2 (5 bases each). TRBV23-1 is treated as an ORF (open reading frame) with a function not yet certain. The V and J ends lost 2 bases and 10 bases respectively, with 21 bases between them. This CDR3 spans 15 amino acids. CDR3 amino acids: CASSQVERDAGEQYF. The CDR3 region has the DNA TGCGCCAGCAGTCAAGTTGAACGGGACGCCGGGGAACAGTACTTC.

This clone was seen only once. This chain joins TRBV6-5 and TRBJ1-2; D is undetermined. There are 13 residues in the CDR3. The germline V gene encodes CDR1 MNHEY and CDR2 SVGAGI. V lost 8 bases, J lost 0 bases, and 10 bases lay in between. In DNA form, the CDR3 reads TGTGCCAGCCAGTTCGGTACTAACTATGGCTACACCTTC. As protein: CASQFGTNYGYTF.

The rearrangement uses TRBV7-9 and TRBJ1-5; 8 bases map to TRBD1. V shed 1 base, J shed 6 bases, and the junction held 11 bases outside the gene matches. The CDR3 totals 17 residues. Germline V gene sequence: CDR1 SEHNR, CDR2 FQNEAQ (reference sequence). As DNA, the CDR3 is TGTGCCAGCAGCTTAGACCTCTCCAGGGGGCGCGGTCAGCCCCAGCATTTT. Its translation: CASSLDLSRGRGQPQHF.

The J gene is TRBJ1-5, the V gene TRBV6-5; D is ambiguous. Trimming left V 6 bases short and J 6 bases short, with 9 bases between. The CDR3 is 12 residues long. CDR1 is MNHEY, CDR2 SVGAGI, per germline. The CDR3 DNA reads as TGTGCCAGCAGAACCAAGGGTCAGCCCCAGCATTTT. It specifies CASRTKGQPQHF.

The rearrangement links TRBV19 to TRBJ1-2, with D possibly matching TRBD1 (6 bases). CDR1 and CDR2 (germline): LNHDA, SQIVND (reference sequence). The V gene lost 6 bases and the J gene lost 0 bases, with 14 bases spanning the gap. This CDR3 has 15 amino acids. As DNA, the CDR3 is TGTGCCAGTAGCCAATGGGAGGGGGCTAACTATGGCTACACCTTC. It encodes CASSQWEGANYGYTF.

The chain combines TRBV9 with TRBJ2-7; 7 nucleotides align to TRBD2. V dropped 4 bases and J dropped 4; count of bases not matched to a gene: 8. CDR1 and CDR2 (germline): SGDLS, YYNGEE. CDR3 size: 14 residues. The CDR3 DNA follows: TGTGCCAGCAGCCCCCGAGCTAGCGGTTACGAGCAGTACTTC. This translates into CASSPRASGYEQYF.

The V gene is TRBV5-1, the J gene TRBJ2-7; 8 nucleotides line up with TRBD2. Germline V lookup: CDR1 SGHRS, CDR2 YFSETQ. CDR3 length equals 15 residues. With 0 bases clipped from V and 2 bases from J, the junction kept 4 bases outside the gene matches. The CDR3 sequence: CASSLGGGIAYEQYF. Written as DNA, the CDR3 is TGCGCCAGCAGCTTGGGCGGGGGGATAGCCTACGAGCAGTACTTC.

This sequence joins TRBV30 and TRBJ2-7; D may be TRBD2 (5 bases). Germline CDR1 GTSNPN, CDR2 SVGIG (reference sequence). The CDR3 is 13 residues long. V lost 4 bases and J lost 2, with 12 bases in between. The CDR3 DNA sequence: TGTGCCTGGACTGGACTGGATACCTACGAGCAGTACTTC. Its translation: CAWTGLDTYEQYF.

This chain joins TRBV21-1 and TRBJ2-3; TRBD2 was called by the table and not checked on the DNA. TRBV21-1 is flagged as a pseudogene. The CDR3 consists of 15 residues. The CDR3 loop reads CASLTGGPSTDTQYF. The CDR3 nucleotides read TGTGCCAGCCTTACGGGGGGACCTAGCACAGATACGCAGTATTTT.

The rearrangement joins TRBV5-6 to TRBJ1-2; the D gene is possibly TRBD1 (5 bases). V lost 4 bases to trimming and J lost 4 bases, with 14 bases between them. This CDR3 has 14 amino acids. The germline V gene has CDR1 SGHDT and CDR2 YYEEEE. The CDR3, as DNA: TGTGCCAGCAGCCAGGCCGGGGCCAGCTATGGCTACACCTTC. Translating it yields CASSQAGASYGYTF. Full variable domain (remainder filled in from reference TRBV5-6 and TRBJ1-2): DAGVTQSPTHLIKTRGQQVTLRCSPKSGHDTVSWYQQALGQGPQFIFQYYEEEERQRGNFPDRFSGHQFPNYSSELNVNALLLGDSALYLCASSQAGASYGYTFGSGTRLTVV.

This chain joins TRBV5-5 and TRBJ1-2, with 8 bases lining up with TRBD1. The CDR3 loop spans 12 amino acids. V gave up 3 bases and J gave up 8 bases; unmatched junction bases: 3. Germline lookup yields CDR1 SGHKS and CDR2 YYEKEE (reference sequence). In DNA, the CDR3 is TGTGCCAGCAGCTCACAGGGGGGAGGCTACACCTTC. Its protein is CASSSQGGGYTF.